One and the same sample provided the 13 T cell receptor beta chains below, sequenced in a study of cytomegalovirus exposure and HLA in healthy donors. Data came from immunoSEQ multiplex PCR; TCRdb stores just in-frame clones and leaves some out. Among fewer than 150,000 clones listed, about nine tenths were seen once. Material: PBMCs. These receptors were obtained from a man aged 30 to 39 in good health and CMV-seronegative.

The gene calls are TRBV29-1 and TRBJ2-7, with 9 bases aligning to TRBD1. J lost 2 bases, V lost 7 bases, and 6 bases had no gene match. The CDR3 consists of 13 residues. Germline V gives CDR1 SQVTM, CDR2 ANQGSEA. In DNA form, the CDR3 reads TGCAGCGCGCGGGACAGGGCAACCTACGAGCAGTACTTC. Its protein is CSARDRATYEQYF.

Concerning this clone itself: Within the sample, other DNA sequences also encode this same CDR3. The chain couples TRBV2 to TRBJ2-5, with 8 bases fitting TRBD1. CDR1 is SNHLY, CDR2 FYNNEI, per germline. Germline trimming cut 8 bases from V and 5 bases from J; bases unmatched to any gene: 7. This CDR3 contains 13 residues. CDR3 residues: CASGGQGVETQYF. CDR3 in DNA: TGTGCCAGCGGTGGACAGGGTGTTGAGACCCAGTACTTC.

CDR3 bases: TGCAGCGTGGACGGGGGGCAGACCAATGAGCAGTTCTTC. It codes for CSVDGGQTNEQFF. This chain joins TRBV29-1 and TRBJ2-1, with D possibly being TRBD2 (7 bases). The germline V and J ends were trimmed by 6 bases and 6 bases, with 15 bases remaining between them. The CDR3 sequence is 13 residues long. In germline, CDR1 is SQVTM, CDR2 ANQGSEA.

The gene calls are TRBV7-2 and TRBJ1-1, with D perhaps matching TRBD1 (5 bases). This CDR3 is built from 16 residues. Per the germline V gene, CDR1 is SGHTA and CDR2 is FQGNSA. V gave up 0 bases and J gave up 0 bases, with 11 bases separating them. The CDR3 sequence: CASSLAQTVMNTEAFF. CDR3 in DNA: TGTGCCAGCAGCTTAGCTCAGACAGTTATGAACACTGAAGCTTTCTTT.

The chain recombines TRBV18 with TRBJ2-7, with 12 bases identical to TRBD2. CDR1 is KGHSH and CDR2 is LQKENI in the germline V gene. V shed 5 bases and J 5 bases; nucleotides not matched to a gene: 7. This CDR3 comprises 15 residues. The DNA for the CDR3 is TGTGCCAGCTCATCCCTACTAGCGGGAGGCAACGAGCAGTACTTC. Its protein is CASSSLLAGGNEQYF.

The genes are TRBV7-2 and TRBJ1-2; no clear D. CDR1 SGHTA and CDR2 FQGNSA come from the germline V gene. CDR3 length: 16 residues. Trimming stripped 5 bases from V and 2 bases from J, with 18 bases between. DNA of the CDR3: TGTGCCAGCAGCGCCCAAGGACTCCTCAAAAACTATGGCTACACCTTC. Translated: CASSAQGLLKNYGYTF.

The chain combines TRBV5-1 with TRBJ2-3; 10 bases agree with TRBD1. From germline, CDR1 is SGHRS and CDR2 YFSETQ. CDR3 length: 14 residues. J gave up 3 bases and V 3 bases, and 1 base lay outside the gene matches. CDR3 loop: CASSWTGGTDTQYF. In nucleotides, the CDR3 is TGCGCCAGCAGCTGGACAGGGGGGACAGATACGCAGTATTTT.

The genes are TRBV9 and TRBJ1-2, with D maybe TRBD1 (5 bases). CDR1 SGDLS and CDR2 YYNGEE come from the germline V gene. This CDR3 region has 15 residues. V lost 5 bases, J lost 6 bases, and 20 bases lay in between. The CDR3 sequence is CASSSLDSGADGYTF. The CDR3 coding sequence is TGTGCCAGCAGTTCCCTCGACAGTGGGGCGGATGGCTACACCTTC.

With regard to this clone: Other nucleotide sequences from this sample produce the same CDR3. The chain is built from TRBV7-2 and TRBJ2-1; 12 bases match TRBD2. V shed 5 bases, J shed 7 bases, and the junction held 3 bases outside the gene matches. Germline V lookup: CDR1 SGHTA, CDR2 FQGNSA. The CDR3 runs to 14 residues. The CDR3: CASSPGLAGNEQFF. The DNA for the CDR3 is TGTGCCAGCAGCCCCGGACTAGCGGGAAATGAGCAGTTCTTC.

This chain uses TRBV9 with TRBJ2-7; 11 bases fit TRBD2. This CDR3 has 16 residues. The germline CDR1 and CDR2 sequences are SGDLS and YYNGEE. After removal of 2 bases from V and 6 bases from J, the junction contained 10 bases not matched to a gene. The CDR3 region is CASSVNLAGGSSEQYF. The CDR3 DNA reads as TGTGCCAGCAGCGTCAATCTAGCGGGAGGATCGAGCGAGCAGTACTTC.

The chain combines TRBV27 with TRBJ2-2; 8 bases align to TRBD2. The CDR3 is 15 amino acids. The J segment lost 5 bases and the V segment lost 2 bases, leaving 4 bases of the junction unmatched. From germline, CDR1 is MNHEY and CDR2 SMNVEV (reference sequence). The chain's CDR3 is CASSLAGGTTGELFF. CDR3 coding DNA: TGTGCCAGCAGTTTAGCGGGAGGTACTACCGGGGAGCTGTTTTTT.

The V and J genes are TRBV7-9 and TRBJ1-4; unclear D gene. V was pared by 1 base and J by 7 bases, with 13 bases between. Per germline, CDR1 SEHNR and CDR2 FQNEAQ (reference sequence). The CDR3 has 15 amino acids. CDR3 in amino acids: CASSLGSGGGEKLFF. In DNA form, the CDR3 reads TGTGCCAGCAGCTTAGGAAGCGGTGGTGGTGAAAAACTGTTTTTT.

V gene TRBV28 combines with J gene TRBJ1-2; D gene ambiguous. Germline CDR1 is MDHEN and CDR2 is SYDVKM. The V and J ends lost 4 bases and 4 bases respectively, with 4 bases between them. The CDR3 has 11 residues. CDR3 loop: CASSSVYGYTF. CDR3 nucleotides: TGTGCCAGCAGTTCGGTCTATGGCTACACCTTC.